The subject of this entry is one T cell receptor beta chain. The protocol was immunoSEQ multiplex PCR, while the TCRdb copy is restricted to in-frame clones and leaves out a portion. The sample lists under 250,000 clones, 85% to 90% occurring once. Germline V gives CDR1 SGHDN, CDR2 FVKESK. V lost 5 bases, J lost 2 bases, and 2 bases stayed unmatched. The CDR3 runs 13 residues. This sample stems from a study of blood T cell repertoires in COVID-19. This chain connects TRBV14 to TRBJ1-2, with 7 bases identical to TRBD1. The clonotype comes from a middle-aged man with COVID-19, enrolled during active disease. The source material was peripheral blood. For the CDR3, the DNA is TGTGCCAGCAGCATACAGGGGAACTATGGCTACACCTTC. Translated: CASSIQGNYGYTF.